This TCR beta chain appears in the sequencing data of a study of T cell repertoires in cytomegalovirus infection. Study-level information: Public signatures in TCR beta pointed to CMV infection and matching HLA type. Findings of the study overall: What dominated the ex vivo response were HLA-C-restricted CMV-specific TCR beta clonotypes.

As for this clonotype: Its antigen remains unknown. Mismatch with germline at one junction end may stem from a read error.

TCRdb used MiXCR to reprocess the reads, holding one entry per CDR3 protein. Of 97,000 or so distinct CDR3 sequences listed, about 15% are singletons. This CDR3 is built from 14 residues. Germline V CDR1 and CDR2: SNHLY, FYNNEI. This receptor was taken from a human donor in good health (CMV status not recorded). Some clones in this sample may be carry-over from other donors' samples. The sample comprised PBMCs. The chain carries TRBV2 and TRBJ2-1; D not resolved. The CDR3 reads CASSEESSYNEQFF. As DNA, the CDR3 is TGTGCCAGCAGCGAAGAGAGCTCCTACAATGAGCAGTTCTTC.